A selection of T cell receptor beta chains follows, all from one sample in a study of T cell responses to AZD1222 COVID-19 vaccine. Method: immunoSEQ multiplex PCR; TCRdb's copy keeps in-frame clones and lacks some. The sample lists approximately 130,000 clones, 89% seen once, with over 9% in the top ten. The input for sequencing was peripheral blood, taken 28 days after the second AZD1222 dose. Source of these receptors: an adult who received the AZD1222 COVID-19 vaccine. The CDR3 runs from the conserved cysteine through the conserved F or W. The D gene is left open where the match is weak. Clone size is shown for a subset of rows, as once, few, many or a class of expanded clone.

clone size: once
D gene: TRBD2
J gene: TRBJ2-2
V gene: TRBV2
CDR3 DNA: TGTGCCAGCAGTGTTACTAGCGGGGAATTCACCGGGGAGCTGTTTTTT
CDR3 protein: CASSVTSGEFTGELFF

clone size: .
D gene: TRBD1
J gene: TRBJ1-1
V gene: TRBV2
CDR3 DNA: TGTGCCAGCACAGGGGGGGGCACTGAAGCTTTCTTT
CDR3 protein: CASTGGGTEAFF

clone size: .
D gene: TRBD1
J gene: TRBJ1-1
V gene: TRBV5-1
CDR3 DNA: TGCGCCAGCACATTTACAGGGGGGACTGAAGCTTTCTTT
CDR3 protein: CASTFTGGTEAFF

clone size: .
D gene: .
J gene: TRBJ1-2
V gene: TRBV2
CDR3 DNA: TGTGCCAGCAGTTACAATGAACGCGCAGGGGGCTACACCTTC
CDR3 protein: CASSYNERAGGYTF

clone size: .
D gene: .
J gene: TRBJ1-2
V gene: TRBV24-1
CDR3 DNA: TGTGCCACCAGTGCCAGAGACAGAAACTATGGCTACACCTTC
CDR3 protein: CATSARDRNYGYTF

clone size: .
D gene: .
J gene: TRBJ1-1
V gene: TRBV12-3/TRBV12-4
CDR3 DNA: TGTGCCAGCAGTTTGGGGGACACTGAAGCTTTCTTT
CDR3 protein: CASSLGDTEAFF

clone size: few
D gene: .
J gene: TRBJ2-7
V gene: TRBV5-1
CDR3 DNA: TGCGCCAGCAGCCCCGGGACCCCTTACGAGCAGTACTTC
CDR3 protein: CASSPGTPYEQYF

clone size: .
D gene: TRBD1
J gene: TRBJ2-3
V gene: TRBV7-3
CDR3 DNA: TGTGCCAGCAGCCCAGGGGGCAGCACAGATACGCAGTATTTT
CDR3 protein: CASSPGGSTDTQYF

clone size: .
D gene: .
J gene: TRBJ2-6
V gene: TRBV7-9
CDR3 DNA: TGTGCCAGCAGCTTTCGGTCCGGGGCCAACGTCCTGACTTTC
CDR3 protein: CASSFRSGANVLTF

clone size: .
D gene: TRBD1
J gene: TRBJ1-2
V gene: TRBV4-2
CDR3 DNA: TGTGCCAGCAGCCAAGTTGACAGGGAGGTTAGCGGCTACACCTTC
CDR3 protein: CASSQVDREVSGYTF

clone size: .
D gene: TRBD1
J gene: TRBJ2-7
V gene: TRBV19
CDR3 DNA: TGTGCCAGTAGTATAAGGGGGCAGGGCGCCTACGAGCAGTACTTC
CDR3 protein: CASSIRGQGAYEQYF

clone size: .
D gene: .
J gene: TRBJ1-5
V gene: TRBV2
CDR3 DNA: TGTGCCAGTCGGGATAGCAATCAGCCCCAGCATTTT
CDR3 protein: CASRDSNQPQHF

clone size: .
D gene: .
J gene: TRBJ2-2
V gene: TRBV19
CDR3 DNA: TGTGCCAGTACTGAGGGAAACAGGGCCCACACCGGGGAGCTGTTTTTT
CDR3 protein: CASTEGNRAHTGELFF

clone size: .
D gene: TRBD2
J gene: TRBJ2-7
V gene: TRBV30
CDR3 DNA: TGTGCCTGGAGCACCCTTGGGCTAGCGGGCGACGAGCAGTACTTC
CDR3 protein: CAWSTLGLAGDEQYF

clone size: .
D gene: .
J gene: TRBJ1-5
V gene: TRBV2
CDR3 DNA: TGTGCCAGCAGTGAAGCAGAACACCGGCCCCAGCATTTT
CDR3 protein: CASSEAEHRPQHF

clone size: .
D gene: .
J gene: TRBJ2-1
V gene: TRBV4-2
CDR3 DNA: TGTGCCAGCAGCCACCCTGAATCGAGCTCCTACAATGAGCAGTTCTTC
CDR3 protein: CASSHPESSSYNEQFF

clone size: .
D gene: .
J gene: TRBJ1-2
V gene: TRBV19
CDR3 DNA: TGTGCCAGTAGTATCATACAGGGAAACTACTATGGCTACACCTTC
CDR3 protein: CASSIIQGNYYGYTF

clone size: .
D gene: TRBD1
J gene: TRBJ2-5
V gene: TRBV5-1
CDR3 DNA: TGCGCCAGCAGCGTGGGACAGGGCCAGACCCAGTACTTC
CDR3 protein: CASSVGQGQTQYF

clone size: .
D gene: TRBD2
J gene: TRBJ2-5
V gene: TRBV19
CDR3 DNA: TGTGCCAGTAGTATTCGAGCGGGGGGGCAAGAGACCCAGTACTTC
CDR3 protein: CASSIRAGGQETQYF

clone size: .
D gene: TRBD2
J gene: TRBJ2-7
V gene: TRBV6-6
CDR3 DNA: TGTGCCAGCAGTACTTTAGCGGGAGTTTTGGCCGAGCAGTACTTC
CDR3 protein: CASSTLAGVLAEQYF

clone size: .
D gene: .
J gene: TRBJ1-1
V gene: TRBV7-9
CDR3 DNA: TGTGCCAGCAGCTTATACAGCGGTGGGACTGAAGCTTTCTTT
CDR3 protein: CASSLYSGGTEAFF

clone size: .
D gene: TRBD1
J gene: TRBJ1-3
V gene: TRBV7-2
CDR3 DNA: TGTGCCAGCAGCTTGGGGGACAGTGTAAACACCATATATTTT
CDR3 protein: CASSLGDSVNTIYF

clone size: .
D gene: .
J gene: TRBJ2-5
V gene: TRBV9
CDR3 DNA: TGTGCCAGCTCCTCGGGAAGGGGAAAGGAGACCCAGTACTTC
CDR3 protein: CASSSGRGKETQYF

clone size: .
D gene: TRBD1
J gene: TRBJ2-5
V gene: TRBV19
CDR3 DNA: TGTGCCAGTAAGGGACAGGGGGAACAAGAGACCCAGTACTTC
CDR3 protein: CASKGQGEQETQYF

clone size: .
D gene: TRBD1
J gene: TRBJ1-5
V gene: TRBV2
CDR3 DNA: TGTGCCAGCAGAGCAGGGGGCCCTAGCAATCAGCCCCAGCATTTT
CDR3 protein: CASRAGGPSNQPQHF

clone size: .
D gene: .
J gene: TRBJ1-3
V gene: TRBV14
CDR3 DNA: TGTGCCAGCAGCCAAGGGGGGGCTGGAAACACCATATATTTT
CDR3 protein: CASSQGGAGNTIYF

clone size: .
D gene: TRBD2
J gene: TRBJ2-7
V gene: TRBV10-2
CDR3 DNA: TGCGCCAGCGAAGTAGCGGGTGGCGACGAGCAGTACTTC
CDR3 protein: CASEVAGGDEQYF

clone size: .
D gene: .
J gene: TRBJ2-5
V gene: TRBV5-1
CDR3 DNA: TGCGCCAGCAGCTTGGAGTTCGGGGAGACCCAGTACTTC
CDR3 protein: CASSLEFGETQYF

clone size: .
D gene: TRBD1
J gene: TRBJ1-4
V gene: TRBV6-5
CDR3 DNA: TGTGCCAGCAAAGGGACAGTAAATGAAAAACTGTTTTTT
CDR3 protein: CASKGTVNEKLFF